This T cell receptor (beta chain) came from a study of post-analysis software for immune sequencing data. Only a few counts were recorded for this clonotype. What it binds is not known. Sequencing libraries made from TCR beta cDNA carried unique molecular identifiers. TCRdb fed the PCR reads into MiXCR, producing one record per CDR3 protein. The sample includes hundreds of thousands of distinct CDR3 sequences, 30% of them seen just once. CDR1 is ENHRY and CDR2 is SYGVKD in the germline V gene. With 2 bases removed from V and 0 bases from J, the gap between germline ends came to 9 bases. This CDR3 comprises 15 residues. Overall study findings and caveats: TRBV5-6, TRBV5-1 and TRBV20-1 belonged to a set of roughly 5 TRBV segments that were more frequent in patients than controls.

The material sequenced was blood. J is TRBJ2-3 and V is TRBV10-3; D call uncertain. The TCR was taken from a girl aged 5-17 years with multiple sclerosis. The CDR3 protein is CAISEVTASTDTQYF. In DNA, the CDR3 is TGTGCCATCAGTGAGGTTACAGCTAGCACAGATACGCAGTATTTT.